The 17 T cell receptor beta chains in this list originate from one sample, sequenced in a study of beta chain features in type 1 diabetes. Study-wide results and caveats: All four CD4+ subsets of Type 1 diabetes patients contained TCRB CDR3s that were moderately but significantly shorter.

cDNA synthesis used the whole RNA isolate, giving expressed TCRB sequences. Only in-frame clones appear in the TCRdb table, and some are missing; sequencing was by immunoSEQ multiplex PCR. Of under 300,000 clones listed, around 13% were seen once; the top ten hold almost 0.02%. These receptors have no known antigen. The sample was naive CD4+ T cells from blood. The receptors come from a man younger than 45 with type 1 diabetes.

This clone was counted a few times. V and J are TRBV5-1 and TRBJ2-6; 9 nucleotides agree with TRBD2. The CDR3 has 17 residues. Germline V CDR1 and CDR2: SGHRS, YFSETQ. V shed 1 base, J shed 1 base, and the junction held 3 bases outside the gene matches. For the CDR3, the DNA is TGCGCCAGCAGCTTGCCTAGCGGGGTGTCTGGGGCCAACGTCCTGACTTTC. Residues: CASSLPSGVSGANVLTF.

The chain carries TRBV5-6 and TRBJ1-2; unclear D gene. The germline V and J ends were trimmed by 3 bases and 2 bases, with 8 bases remaining between them. This CDR3 comprises 13 residues. Germline CDR1 and CDR2: SGHDT and YYEEEE. CDR3 nucleotides: TGTGCCAGCAGCTACGACGGGAACTATGGCTACACCTTC. This encodes CASSYDGNYGYTF.

This clone has a handful of counts. This chain links TRBV7-2 with TRBJ1-2; 9 bases align to TRBD1. The CDR3 runs to 17 residues. The germline V gene has CDR1 SGHTA and CDR2 FQGNSA. With 5 bases clipped from V and 4 bases from J, the junction kept 14 bases outside the gene matches. CDR3 protein: CASSPRTGEALGYGYTF. CDR3 in DNA: TGTGCCAGCAGCCCGAGGACAGGGGAGGCCTTGGGCTATGGCTACACCTTC. The full variable domain, in which reference TRBV7-2 and TRBJ1-2 provide the parts outside the CDR3, is GAGVSQSPSNKVTEKGKDVELRCDPISGHTALYWYRQSLGQGLEFLIYFQGNSAPDKSGLPSDRFSAERTGGSVSTLTIQRTQQEDSAVYLCASSPRTGEALGYGYTFGSGTRLTVV.

CDR3 amino acids: CSVGQDRGSVAQHF. The DNA of the CDR3 is TGCAGCGTTGGTCAGGACAGGGGCTCGGTAGCCCAGCATTTT. The chain uses TRBV29-1 and TRBJ1-5, with 9 bases aligning to TRBD1. The CDR3 is 14 amino acids. The germline V gene encodes CDR1 SQVTM and CDR2 ANQGSEA. Unmatched junction bases numbered 12, after V lost 4 bases and J lost 11 bases. The complete variable domain, with remaining parts taken from reference TRBV29-1 and TRBJ1-5, reads SAVISQKPSRDICQRGTSLTIQCQVDSQVTMMFWYRQQPGQSLTLIATANQGSEATYESGFVIDKFPISRPNLTFSTLTVSNMSPEDSSIYLCSVGQDRGSVAQHFGDGTRLSIL.

The table lists this clone with a count of one. The genes are TRBV5-1 and TRBJ1-4, with D possibly being TRBD1 (6 bases). Looked up from germline, CDR1 is SGHRS and CDR2 is YFSETQ. The CDR3 loop spans 14 amino acids. Trimming took off 3 bases at V and 4 bases at J, with 10 bases between the two ends. Written as DNA, the CDR3 is TGCGCCAGCAGCTCGACAGGACTTAATGAAAAACTGTTTTTT. Residues: CASSSTGLNEKLFF.

This clone has more than one count but fewer than ten. J is TRBJ1-1 and V is TRBV30, with no clear D. CDR1 and CDR2 (germline): GTSNPN, SVGIG (reference sequence). Trimming removed 3 bases at V and 1 base at J, with 18 bases between. The CDR3 covers 16 residues. This CDR3 reads CAWRAPLPTENTEAFF. The DNA for the CDR3 is TGTGCCTGGAGGGCCCCACTGCCCACAGAGAACACTGAAGCTTTCTTT.

The chain links TRBV6-5 to TRBJ2-7; TRBD2 aligns across 7 bases. J was trimmed by 4 bases and V by 5 bases; bases with no gene match: 5. The CDR3 sequence is 13 residues long. CDR1 MNHEY and CDR2 SVGAGI come from the germline V gene. The CDR3 loop reads CASSVPGGYEQYF. The CDR3 region has the DNA TGTGCCAGCAGTGTCCCCGGGGGGTACGAGCAGTACTTC.

J is TRBJ1-2 and V is TRBV7-9; 7 bases align to TRBD1. Germline values: CDR1 SEHNR, CDR2 FQNEAQ (reference sequence). This CDR3 is 14 amino acids long. The V segment lost 5 bases and the J segment 6 bases; nucleotides outside the gene matches: 9. DNA of the CDR3: TGTGCCAGCAGCGGAGGGGGCGCGGTAGATGGCTACACCTTC. Its translation: CASSGGGAVDGYTF.

This clone was found once. V is TRBV6-5 and J is TRBJ2-3, with a possible D match to TRBD2 (6 bases). From germline, CDR1 is MNHEY and CDR2 SVGAGI. The V end was cut by 6 bases, the J end by 0 bases, with 10 bases between. This CDR3 is built from 14 residues. This chain's CDR3 is CASSRAGSTDTQYF. The CDR3 bases are TGTGCCAGCAGCAGAGCGGGTAGCACAGATACGCAGTATTTT.

The sample holds a few counts of this clone. This chain joins TRBV2 and TRBJ2-3; possible D gene TRBD2, 5 bases. Trimming stripped 4 bases from V and 0 bases from J, with 8 bases between. Looked up from germline, CDR1 is SNHLY and CDR2 is FYNNEI. The CDR3 extends over 14 amino acids. CDR3 sequence: CASSGGLSTDTQYF. For the CDR3, the DNA is TGTGCCAGCAGTGGCGGGCTTAGCACAGATACGCAGTATTTT.

This clone was detected only a few times. This sample also contains other DNA sequences that code for the same CDR3. The rearrangement joins TRBV5-1 to TRBJ2-7, with D unresolved. The CDR3 is 11 residues long. V lost 0 bases and J 7 bases, leaving 5 bases between the germline ends. The germline CDR1 and CDR2 sequences are SGHRS and YFSETQ. DNA for the CDR3: TGCGCCAGCAGCTTGGTCGGGGAGCAGTACTTC. Protein product: CASSLVGEQYF.

The chain joins TRBV5-4 to TRBJ2-2, with 8 positions matching TRBD1. The CDR3 extends over 16 amino acids. Germline-derived CDR1 and CDR2 are SGHNT and YYREEE (reference sequence). V lost 5 bases to trimming and J lost 0 bases; unmatched junction nucleotides: 6. CDR3 sequence reads: CASSAGGGANTGELFF. The CDR3 DNA follows: TGTGCCAGCAGTGCAGGGGGCGGCGCGAACACCGGGGAGCTGTTTTTT.

This clone has only a few counts. The chain couples TRBV19 to TRBJ1-5; 7 nucleotides line up with TRBD1. The junction had 6 bases not matched to a gene; V was cut back by 5 bases and J by 8 bases. CDR1 and CDR2 from the germline V gene are LNHDA and SQIVND (reference sequence). This CDR3 is 13 amino acids long. Written as DNA, the CDR3 is TGTGCCAGTAGTTCAAACAGGGGAGAGCCCCAGCATTTT. This codes for CASSSNRGEPQHF.

This clone was seen a handful of times. The chain uses TRBV5-1 and TRBJ1-4; a possible D gene is TRBD1 (6 bases). This CDR3 is 14 amino acids long. V shed 4 bases and J shed 7 bases, with 14 bases lying between them. Per the germline V gene, CDR1 is SGHRS and CDR2 is YFSETQ. DNA of the CDR3: TGCGCCAGCAGCCCGGACAGTTATCGTGAAAAACTGTTTTTT. This codes for CASSPDSYREKLFF.

The chain joins TRBV2 to TRBJ2-5; D might be TRBD2 (5 bases). Germline V CDR1 and CDR2: SNHLY, FYNNEI. The CDR3 is made up of 15 amino acids. V lost 1 base to trimming and J lost 2 bases, with 11 bases between them. DNA for the CDR3: TGTGCCAGCAGTGAAGTACTAGTTCTTCAAGAGACCCAGTACTTC. This sequence encodes CASSEVLVLQETQYF.

The chain couples TRBV19 to TRBJ1-2; 7 nucleotides align to TRBD1. The V and J ends lost 5 bases and 3 bases, in that order; junction bases with no gene match: 6. Germline V CDR1 and CDR2: LNHDA, SQIVND (reference sequence). This CDR3 is 14 amino acids long. The CDR3 DNA reads as TGTGCCAGTAGTCCGACCGGGACAGACTATGGCTACACCTTC. It translates to CASSPTGTDYGYTF.

This clone turned up a few times. V and J are TRBV7-9 and TRBJ2-7; 9 bases are shared with TRBD1. The CDR3 spans 14 residues. After removal of 5 bases from V and 2 bases from J, the junction contained 4 bases not matched to a gene. From germline, CDR1 is SEHNR and CDR2 FQNEAQ (reference sequence). The CDR3 region has the DNA TGTGCCAGCAGCAGGGGACAGGGAACCTACGAGCAGTACTTC. This sequence encodes CASSRGQGTYEQYF. The whole variable domain, filled in from reference TRBV7-9 and TRBJ2-7, reads DTGVSQNPRHKITKRGQNVTFRCDPISEHNRLYWYRQTLGQGPEFLTYFQNEAQLEKSRLLSDRFSAERPKGSFSTLEIQRTEQGDSAMYLCASSRGQGTYEQYFGPGTRLTVT.